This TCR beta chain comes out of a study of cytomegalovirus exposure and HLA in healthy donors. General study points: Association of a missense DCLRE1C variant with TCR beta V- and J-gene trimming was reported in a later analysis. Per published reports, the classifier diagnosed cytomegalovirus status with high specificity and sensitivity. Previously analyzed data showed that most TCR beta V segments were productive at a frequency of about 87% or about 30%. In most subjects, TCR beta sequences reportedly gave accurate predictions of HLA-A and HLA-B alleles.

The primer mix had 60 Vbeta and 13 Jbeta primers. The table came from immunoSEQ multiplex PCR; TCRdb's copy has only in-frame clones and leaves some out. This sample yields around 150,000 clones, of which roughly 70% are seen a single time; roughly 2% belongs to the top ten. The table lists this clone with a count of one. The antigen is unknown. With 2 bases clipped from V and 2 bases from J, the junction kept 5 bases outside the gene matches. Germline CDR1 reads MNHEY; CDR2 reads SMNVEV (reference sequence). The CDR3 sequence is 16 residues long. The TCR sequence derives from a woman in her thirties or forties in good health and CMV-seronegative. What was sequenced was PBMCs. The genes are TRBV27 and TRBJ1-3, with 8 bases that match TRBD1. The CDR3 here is CASSLQARGPGNTIYF. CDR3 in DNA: TGTGCCAGCAGTTTACAAGCCAGGGGGCCTGGAAACACCATATATTTT.